This TCR beta chain comes out of a study of blood T cells in healthy people across ages. This clonotype appeared a few times. As yet, its antigen is unknown. Notes on the study in general: Estimated diversity that came from one million T cells was considered an underestimate.

With a J-beta primer mix and a sample-barcoded 5' primer, a second PCR ran roughly 6 to 11 cycles. TCRdb re-called the 5' RACE reads through MiXCR, storing one row per CDR3 protein. The repertoire holds 1.5 million to 2 million distinct CDR3 sequences, with 28% as singletons. Trimming pared 4 bases from V and 3 bases from J, leaving 9 bases between. CDR3 size: 14 residues. Germline loops: CDR1 SNHLY, CDR2 FYNNEI. V is TRBV2 and J is TRBJ1-4; D remains unclear. The TCR sequence derives from a woman aged 30 to 39 in good health. The sample comprised blood. CDR3 region: CASSVQAANEKLFF. CDR3 DNA: TGTGCCAGCAGTGTCCAAGCAGCTAATGAAAAACTGTTTTTT.